Detailed here is one T cell receptor beta chain. Its antigen is still unknown. The method was immunoSEQ multiplex PCR; TCRdb's version includes in-frame clones alone and lacks a portion of them. The data contain just under 350,000 clones, less than 75% of them singletons. The germline V gene encodes CDR1 SGHRS and CDR2 YFSETQ. Trimming cost V 0 bases and J 2 bases; bases outside gene matches: 8. CDR3 length: 17 residues. This specimen belongs to a study of shared clonotypes between healthy human individuals. Study in general: Aged 18 to 49, the donors were a couple of women and a few men.

Findings and caveats of the study: It was the non-shared clonotypes that had lower generation probabilities than clonotypes shared by all four donors. An effect of sequencing depth on clonotype sharing among donors was expected.

V usage is TRBV5-1 and J usage is TRBJ1-3; 7 nucleotides agree with TRBD1. The sequence came from a man aged 25 to 40 in good health. Material for sequencing was memory CD4+ T cells sorted from blood. The subset: CD45RA-negative fraction. CDR3 DNA sequence: TGCGCCAGCAGCTTGGAAATACAGGGGTTTCCTGGAAACACCATATATTTT. It is translated as CASSLEIQGFPGNTIYF.